Shown below are 18 T cell receptor beta chains from a single sample sequenced in a study of CD8 T cells in ankylosing spondylitis. General study findings and limits: It appeared that ankylosing spondylitis blood was characterized by a TCR beta motif of fewer than ten highly homologous variants.

TCRdb re-derived calls from the 5' RACE reads in MiXCR, one entry per CDR3 protein. The sample has about 540,000 distinct CDR3 sequences, about an eighth seen once; the top ten hold 6.5% to 7%. Antigens for these TCRs are unknown. Sequencing was performed on blood, either unsorted or a sorted T cell fraction (not recorded which). These receptor sequences come from a male donor with ankylosing spondylitis.

The rearrangement links TRBV11-2 to TRBJ2-4; 13 positions agree with TRBD2. The trim removed 0 bases at V and 4 bases at J, leaving 9 bases unmatched. The CDR3 is 19 residues long. Per the germline V gene, CDR1 is SGHAT and CDR2 is FQNNGV. The CDR3 nucleotides are TGTGCCAGCAGCTTAGAAGCCGGATGGGGACTAGCGGGAAAAAACATTCAGTACTTC. It encodes CASSLEAGWGLAGKNIQYF.

This clonotype occurred many times. The chain employs TRBV10-3 and TRBJ2-1; 8 nucleotides match TRBD2. The trim removed 8 bases at V and 5 bases at J, leaving 14 bases unmatched. This CDR3 region has 16 residues. Germline CDR1 and CDR2: ENHRY and SYGVKD. CDR3 protein: CAIQDHGGLGHNEQFF. CDR3 sequence (DNA): TGTGCCATCCAAGATCACGGGGGACTAGGACACAATGAGCAGTTCTTC.

There are a few counts of this clonotype. V and J are TRBV10-3 and TRBJ1-5; a weak D match, TRBD1 (5 bases). The CDR3 runs 13 residues. Trimming took 4 bases from V and 2 from J, leaving 6 bases between them. Germline V gives CDR1 ENHRY, CDR2 SYGVKD. Written as DNA, the CDR3 is TGTGCCATCAGTGTGGGGGGCAATCAGCCCCAGCATTTT. Encoded protein: CAISVGGNQPQHF.

This clonotype appeared many times. The chain employs TRBV27 and TRBJ2-1; TRBD2 might be the D (6 bases). This CDR3 contains 16 residues. Trimming removed 4 bases from V and 6 bases from J, with 19 bases in between. CDR1 and CDR2 (germline): MNHEY, SMNVEV (reference sequence). Here the CDR3 DNA reads TGTGCCAGCAGTTCGGCCTACCGGGACTTCCTCAATGAGCAGTTCTTC. It translates to CASSSAYRDFLNEQFF.

This clonotype was observed a handful of times. V and J are TRBV29-1 and TRBJ2-7, with 10 bases that match TRBD1. Trimming cost V 1 base and J 5 bases; bases outside gene matches: 8. The CDR3 extends over 15 amino acids. In germline, CDR1 is SQVTM, CDR2 ANQGSEA. CDR3 sequence (DNA): TGCAGCGTTGAAGCCCCCGGGACAGGGGACAACGAGCAGTACTTC. It is translated as CSVEAPGTGDNEQYF.

This clonotype turned up a few times. This chain uses TRBV29-1 with TRBJ1-4; D might be TRBD1 (6 bases). This CDR3 has 14 amino acids. Germline CDR1 is SQVTM and CDR2 is ANQGSEA. Trimming pared 4 bases from V and 2 bases from J, leaving 11 bases between. The CDR3 sequence is CSVVGAGTNEKLFF. As DNA, the CDR3 is TGCAGCGTTGTGGGGGCTGGGACTAATGAAAAACTGTTTTTT.

This clonotype was counted only a few times. J is TRBJ1-4 and V is TRBV3-1; unclear D gene. Trimming took off 0 bases at V and 8 bases at J, with 7 bases between the two ends. Per the germline V gene, CDR1 is LGHDT and CDR2 is YNNKEL (reference sequence). CDR3 length: 13 residues. The CDR3 DNA sequence: TGTGCCAGCAGCCAAGATCGGCGGGAAAAACTGTTTTTT. Translating it yields CASSQDRREKLFF.

This clonotype was observed once. This chain links TRBV7-6 with TRBJ1-1; perhaps TRBD1 as D (6 bases). V gave up 1 base and J gave up 1 base, with 13 bases separating them. This CDR3 has 16 amino acids. Per the germline V gene, CDR1 is SGHVS and CDR2 is FNYEAQ. This CDR3 reads CASSLGSGAPNTEAFF. In DNA, the CDR3 is TGTGCCAGCAGCTTAGGGTCAGGGGCCCCGAACACTGAAGCTTTCTTT.

This sequence joins TRBV9 and TRBJ2-1; 8 bases are shared with TRBD2. With V trimmed by 0 bases and J by 6 bases, 5 bases remained unmatched. The CDR3 is 15 amino acids. The germline CDR1 and CDR2 sequences are SGDLS and YYNGEE. The CDR3 region has the DNA TGTGCCAGCAGCGTAGACCCGGGAGGGGGCAATGAGCAGTTCTTC. Translating gives CASSVDPGGGNEQFF.

The CDR3: CSALNRGPADTQYF. CDR3 sequence (DNA): TGCAGTGCCTTAAATCGGGGCCCCGCAGATACGCAGTATTTT. The genes are TRBV20-1 and TRBJ2-3; D may match TRBD1 or TRBD2 (5 bases each). The CDR3 totals 14 residues. Germline V gives CDR1 DFQATT, CDR2 SNEGSKA (reference sequence). V lost 6 bases, J lost 4 bases, and 17 bases lay in between.

The genes are TRBV5-1 and TRBJ2-3, with 9 bases that match TRBD2. With V trimmed by 4 bases and J by 2 bases, 11 bases remained unmatched. The CDR3 sequence is 17 residues long. Germline V lookup: CDR1 SGHRS, CDR2 YFSETQ. Here the CDR3 DNA reads TGCGCCAGCAGCCGGCGGACTAGCGCCGAATACACAGATACGCAGTATTTT. Amino acid sequence: CASSRRTSAEYTDTQYF.

This clonotype was observed at least ten times. The rearrangement links TRBV11-2 to TRBJ2-1; tentative D call: TRBD1 (5 bases). Trimming removed 7 bases at V and 8 bases at J, with 18 bases between. CDR1 is SGHAT, CDR2 FQNNGV, per germline. This CDR3 is 14 amino acids long. The CDR3 sequence is CASTLGRAQDEQFF. Here the CDR3 DNA reads TGTGCCAGCACCCTCGGACGAGCACAGGATGAGCAGTTCTTC.

This clonotype was observed at least ten times. The CDR3 nucleotides read TGCAGTGCGGGACAGGGTGTTGGCTATGGCTACACCTTC. As protein: CSAGQGVGYGYTF. The chain recombines TRBV20-1 with TRBJ1-2, with 9 bases aligning to TRBD1. CDR1 DFQATT and CDR2 SNEGSKA come from the germline V gene (reference sequence). V lost 6 bases to trimming and J lost 4 bases; unmatched junction nucleotides: 6. CDR3 length: 13 residues.

The rearrangement joins TRBV5-1 to TRBJ1-5, with D unresolved. This CDR3 has 14 amino acids. Deletions cut 0 bases from V and 6 bases from J, with 10 bases between. The V gene's germline CDR1 is SGHRS and CDR2 YFSETQ. CDR3 residues: CASSLAVGTQPQHF. The CDR3 bases are TGCGCCAGCAGCTTGGCTGTGGGAACTCAGCCCCAGCATTTT.

This clonotype was seen repeatedly, ten times or more. The J gene is TRBJ1-1, the V gene TRBV5-1, with D possibly matching TRBD1 (5 bases). Trimming left V 2 bases short and J 7 bases short, with 9 bases between. CDR1 SGHRS and CDR2 YFSETQ come from the germline V gene. The CDR3 extends over 12 amino acids. This CDR3 reads CASSFNQGEAFF. The CDR3 DNA is TGCGCCAGCAGCTTTAATCAGGGTGAAGCTTTCTTT.

This clonotype was counted a few times. The chain uses TRBV20-1 and TRBJ1-1; D remains unclear. The CDR3 has 16 amino acids. Germline loops: CDR1 DFQATT, CDR2 SNEGSKA (reference sequence). Trimming took off 0 bases at V and 1 base at J, with 15 bases between the two ends. CDR3 sequence (DNA): TGCAGTGCTAGAGATGATCCCGGACCCTCGAACACTGAAGCTTTCTTT. This gives the protein CSARDDPGPSNTEAFF.

This chain joins TRBV7-6 and TRBJ2-3; D unresolved. Germline V CDR1 and CDR2: SGHVS, FNYEAQ. The CDR3 has 13 amino acids. The V end was cut by 4 bases, the J end by 8 bases, with 13 bases between. This chain's CDR3 is CASSYQGPGTQYF. CDR3 bases: TGTGCCAGCAGCTACCAAGGACCCGGTACGCAGTATTTT. The full variable domain, completed using reference TRBV7-6 and TRBJ2-3, is GAGVSQSPRYKVTKRGQDVALRCDPISGHVSLYWYRQALGQGPEFLTYFNYEAQQDKSGLPNDRFSAERPEGSISTLTIQRTEQRDSAMYRCASSYQGPGTQYFGPGTRLTVL.

The genes are TRBV20-1 and TRBJ2-3; D is possibly TRBD2 (5 bases). The CDR3 sequence is 16 residues long. Trimming took 2 bases from V and 0 from J, leaving 15 bases between them. Germline V lookup: CDR1 DFQATT, CDR2 SNEGSKA (reference sequence). CDR3 residues: CSARRLAATSTDTQYF. The CDR3 nucleotides read TGCAGTGCTAGAAGGCTAGCAGCAACTAGCACAGATACGCAGTATTTT.